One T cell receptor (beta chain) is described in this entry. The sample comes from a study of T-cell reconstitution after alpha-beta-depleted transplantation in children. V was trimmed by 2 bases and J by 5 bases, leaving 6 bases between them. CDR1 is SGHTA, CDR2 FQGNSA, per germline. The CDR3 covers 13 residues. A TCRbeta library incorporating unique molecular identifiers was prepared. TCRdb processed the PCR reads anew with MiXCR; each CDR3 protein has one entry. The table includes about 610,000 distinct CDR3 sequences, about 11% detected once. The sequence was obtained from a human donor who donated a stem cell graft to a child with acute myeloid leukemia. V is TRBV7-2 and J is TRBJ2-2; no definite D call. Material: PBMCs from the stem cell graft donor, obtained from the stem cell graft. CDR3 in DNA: TGTGCCAGCAGCTTATGGAAGACCGGGGAGCTGTTTTTT. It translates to CASSLWKTGELFF.